The present TCR beta chain was sequenced within a study of response to subunit inactivated influenza vaccine. Regarding the study as a whole: After each seasonal influenza vaccination, few new T cells are recruited, the authors suggested.

This clonotype was counted a few times. Antigen unknown. The V and J ends lost 2 bases and 2 bases respectively, with 11 bases between them. The CDR3 sequence is 15 residues long. The germline V gene encodes CDR1 MNHEY and CDR2 SVGAGI. Each CDR3 protein gets one entry after TCRdb re-called the RT-PCR reads with MiXCR. Among around 650,000 distinct CDR3 sequences listed, about a sixth were seen once. The starting material was PBMCs from blood, obtained roughly 12 days after vaccination. The TCR originated in a man between 45 and 60 years old who received an inactivated influenza vaccine. The chain uses TRBV6-5 and TRBJ2-3; the D gene is possibly TRBD2 (7 bases). CDR3 sequence: CASSYRGAHTDTQYF. The CDR3, as DNA: TGTGCCAGCAGTTACCGGGGGGCACACACAGATACGCAGTATTTT.